A single sample gave rise to the 21 T cell receptor beta chains below, sequenced in a study of shared clonotypes between healthy human individuals. The protocol was immunoSEQ multiplex PCR, while the TCRdb copy is restricted to in-frame clones and leaves out a portion. The table includes about 1.1 million clones, around three quarters detected once. Sequences were obtained from memory CD4+ T cells from PBMCs. Subset defined: CD45RA-negative fraction. The source of these receptors is a man between 18 and 29 years old in good health. Some clones in this sample may be carry-over from other donors' samples.

This clone was recorded only once. The chain links TRBV6-6 to TRBJ1-1; TRBD1 matches 7 bases. J was trimmed by 5 bases and V by 5 bases; bases with no gene match: 5. There are 13 residues in the CDR3. Germline CDR1 is MNHNY and CDR2 is SVGAGI (reference sequence). The CDR3 region is CASSPGTETEAFF. DNA for the CDR3: TGTGCCAGCAGTCCTGGGACAGAGACTGAAGCTTTCTTT.

The chain employs TRBV5-6 and TRBJ2-2; D uncertain. CDR3 length equals 16 residues. The germline gives CDR1 SGHDT, CDR2 YYEEEE. V was clipped by 1 base and J by 6 bases, with 16 bases between them. CDR3 coding DNA: TGTGCCAGCAGCTTGTTAGGGCAGGATCACGCCGGGGAGCTGTTTTTT. Its protein is CASSLLGQDHAGELFF.

In this sample, this clone turned up a few times. The V call is TRBV6-1, the J call TRBJ1-5; 7 bases match TRBD1. CDR1 is MNHNS and CDR2 is SASEGT in the germline V gene. V lost 6 bases, J lost 4 bases, and 9 bases stayed unmatched. The CDR3 totals 15 residues. In DNA form, the CDR3 reads TGTGCCAGCAGGCTCGACAGGGAGCGAAATCAGCCCCAGCATTTT. Its translation: CASRLDRERNQPQHF.

J is TRBJ2-7 and V is TRBV6-1; 7 nucleotides line up with TRBD1. Germline V gene lookup returns CDR1 MNHNS and CDR2 SASEGT. J lost 4 bases, V lost 5 bases, and 2 bases had no gene match. The CDR3 spans 12 residues. CDR3 nucleotide sequence: TGTGCCAGCAGTTTGACAGGGTACGAGCAGTACTTC. Its protein product is CASSLTGYEQYF.

This clone was recorded once. The chain uses TRBV7-3 and TRBJ2-2; a weak D match, TRBD1 (7 bases). The CDR3 sequence is 18 residues long. Per the germline V gene, CDR1 is SGHTA and CDR2 is FQGTGA. The V gene lost 1 base and the J gene lost 6 bases, with 21 bases spanning the gap. Here the CDR3 reads CASSLRTGGGGVAGELFF. The CDR3 DNA follows: TGTGCCAGCAGCTTAAGGACAGGAGGAGGAGGGGTGGCCGGGGAGCTGTTTTTT.

The chain is built from TRBV4-1 and TRBJ2-2; D perhaps matches TRBD2 (6 bases). The CDR3 contains 17 residues. Germline values: CDR1 MGHRA, CDR2 YSYEKL. Trimming shortened V by 5 bases and J by 5 bases, and 21 bases separated the two germline ends. For the CDR3, the DNA is TGCGCCAGCAGCGAATTCCCGAAGACTAGTCCGACCGGGGAGCTGTTTTTT. It specifies CASSEFPKTSPTGELFF.

V and J are TRBV4-2 and TRBJ2-7; TRBD2 matches at 8 bases. Germline values: CDR1 LGHNA, CDR2 YNFKEQ. This CDR3 comprises 18 residues. V shed 1 base, J shed 0 bases, and the junction held 11 bases outside the gene matches. The CDR3 region is CASSQGGGLLSSSYEQYF. As DNA, the CDR3 is TGTGCCAGCAGCCAAGGCGGGGGGCTCCTCTCGAGCTCCTACGAGCAGTACTTC.

The V gene is TRBV27, the J gene TRBJ2-5, with D maybe TRBD1 (6 bases). V lost 6 bases and J 7 bases, leaving 12 bases between the germline ends. The CDR3 covers 12 residues. Germline V gene data show CDR1 as MNHEY and CDR2 as SMNVEV (reference sequence). Here the CDR3 DNA reads TGTGCCAGCAGCTCAATAGGGGGGACCCAGTACTTC. Encoded protein: CASSSIGGTQYF.

The V call is TRBV11-2, the J call TRBJ1-4, with D uncertain. Deletions cut 1 base from V and 6 bases from J, with 15 bases between. The germline V gene encodes CDR1 SGHAT and CDR2 FQNNGV. This CDR3 spans 16 amino acids. CDR3 sequence: CASSLGFQLRDEKLFF. Written as DNA, the CDR3 is TGTGCCAGCAGCTTAGGTTTTCAGCTAAGGGATGAAAAACTGTTTTTT.

V is TRBV19 and J is TRBJ2-1, with a possible D match to TRBD1 (5 bases). Trimming cost V 5 bases and J 2 bases, with 13 bases left between them. CDR3 size: 15 residues. The germline V gene has CDR1 LNHDA and CDR2 SQIVND (reference sequence). The CDR3 region has the DNA TGTGCCAGTAGTTCCTCTGACAGTCCCTACAATGAGCAGTTCTTC. Translated, it gives CASSSSDSPYNEQFF. The variable domain in full, completed from reference TRBV19 and TRBJ2-1, reads DGGITQSPKYLFRKEGQNVTLSCEQNLNHDAMYWYRQDPGQGLRLIYYSQIVNDFQKGDIAEGYSVSREKKESFPLTVTSAQKNPTAFYLCASSSSDSPYNEQFFGPGTRLTVL.

This chain joins TRBV7-9 and TRBJ2-5; D not certain. CDR1 SEHNR and CDR2 FQNEAQ come from the germline V gene (reference sequence). This CDR3 is 14 amino acids long. The V end was cut by 2 bases, the J end by 2 bases, with 9 bases between. For the CDR3, the DNA is TGTGCCAGCAGCTTAACGGCAGTTCAAGAGACCCAGTACTTC. Its protein is CASSLTAVQETQYF.

This clone was recorded only once. This sequence joins TRBV15 and TRBJ2-2, with D uncertain. Germline V gene data show CDR1 as LNHNV and CDR2 as YYDKDF (reference sequence). This CDR3 contains 16 residues. The V end was cut by 1 base, the J end by 4 bases, with 13 bases between. The CDR3 spells CATSRVVGSSTGELFF. The CDR3 DNA sequence: TGTGCCACCAGCAGAGTAGTCGGCAGTTCCACCGGGGAGCTGTTTTTT. The variable domain in full, completed from reference TRBV15 and TRBJ2-2, reads DAMVIQNPRYQVTQFGKPVTLSCSQTLNHNVMYWYQQKSSQAPKLLFHYYDKDFNNEADTPDNFQSRRPNTSFCFLDIRSPGLGDTAMYLCATSRVVGSSTGELFFGEGSRLTVL.

This chain joins TRBV13 and TRBJ2-3; no firm D call. V lost 1 base to trimming and J lost 3 bases, with 5 bases between them. Germline V gives CDR1 PRHDT, CDR2 FYEKMQ (reference sequence). CDR3 length: 13 amino acids. In DNA, the CDR3 is TGTGCCAGCAGCTTAGAACGGACAGATACGCAGTATTTT. This encodes CASSLERTDTQYF. The variable domain in full, completed from reference TRBV13 and TRBJ2-3, reads AAGVIQSPRHLIKEKRETATLKCYPIPRHDTVYWYQQGPGQDPQFLISFYEKMQSDKGSIPDRFSAQQFSDYHSELNMSSLELGDSALYFCASSLERTDTQYFGPGTRLTVL.

This chain uses TRBV4-2 with TRBJ2-7, with D perhaps TRBD2 (5 bases). Per germline, CDR1 LGHNA and CDR2 YNFKEQ. Trimming stripped 3 bases from V and 6 bases from J, with 15 bases between. The CDR3 length is 14 residues. This chain's CDR3 is CASSHSATTPEQYF. CDR3 bases: TGTGCCAGCAGCCACAGCGCGACTACTCCCGAGCAGTACTTC.

The chain couples TRBV9 to TRBJ1-1, with D tentatively TRBD1 (6 bases). The CDR3 length is 14 residues. Germline CDR1 SGDLS, CDR2 YYNGEE. V was pared by 4 bases and J by 1 base, with 11 bases between. The CDR3 region is CASSPGQRNTEAFF. The CDR3 DNA is TGTGCCAGCAGCCCGGGACAAAGGAACACTGAAGCTTTCTTT.

This chain links TRBV7-3 with TRBJ2-1, with 9 positions matching TRBD1. Germline CDR1 SGHTA, CDR2 FQGTGA. Germline trimming cut 2 bases from V and 10 bases from J; bases unmatched to any gene: 9. This CDR3 is built from 15 residues. The CDR3 nucleotides read TGTGCCAGCAGCTTAGGGACAGGGAATGTCGAGGAGCAGTTCTTC. It encodes CASSLGTGNVEEQFF.

This clone was observed a single time. The chain recombines TRBV5-1 with TRBJ2-7; TRBD2 aligns across 7 bases. V was clipped by 0 bases and J by 4 bases; unmatched bases: 10. This CDR3 has 16 residues. Germline CDR1 SGHRS, CDR2 YFSETQ. For the CDR3, the DNA is TGCGCCAGCAGCTTGGGTTTGGCGAGCGGGGCGTACGAGCAGTACTTC. It encodes CASSLGLASGAYEQYF.

The chain recombines TRBV5-1 with TRBJ2-5; TRBD1 matches 7 bases. The CDR3 extends over 15 amino acids. With V trimmed by 1 base and J by 5 bases, 8 bases remained unmatched. Germline CDR1 is SGHRS and CDR2 is YFSETQ. CDR3 sequence (DNA): TGCGCCAGCAGCTTGAGAGACAGGGTGTTGGAGACCCAGTACTTC. Residues: CASSLRDRVLETQYF.

The gene calls are TRBV4-1 and TRBJ2-1; 9 bases match TRBD2. CDR1 MGHRA and CDR2 YSYEKL come from the germline V gene. Trimming at V came to 5 bases and at J to 6 bases, leaving 14 bases not matched to a gene. The CDR3 has 17 amino acids. The CDR3 protein is CASSYRLAGDPPNEQFF. The CDR3 region has the DNA TGCGCCAGCAGCTACAGATTAGCGGGAGATCCCCCCAATGAGCAGTTCTTC.

This clone was seen a few times. In DNA, the CDR3 is TGCGCCAGCAGCCCCACTCCCCGGGACACGCAATCCTATGGCTACACCTTC. It is translated as CASSPTPRDTQSYGYTF. This rearrangement joins TRBV5-1 to TRBJ1-2; D is possibly TRBD1 (6 bases). Trimming cost V 4 bases and J 4 bases, with 23 bases left between them. The length of the CDR3 is 17 residues. In germline, CDR1 is SGHRS, CDR2 YFSETQ.

The chain recombines TRBV28 with TRBJ1-2; D is possibly TRBD1 (5 bases). Deletions cut 3 bases from V and 8 bases from J, with 16 bases between. Germline CDR1 MDHEN, CDR2 SYDVKM. This CDR3 is 14 amino acids long. CDR3 sequence (DNA): TGTGCCAGCAGTTTTAGTGGGGCAGGACGCGGCTACACCTTC. Amino acids: CASSFSGAGRGYTF.